This record looks at one TCR beta chain sequence and its context. Trimming pared 1 base from V and 5 bases from J, leaving 19 bases between. Germline V gene lookup returns CDR1 SGHVS and CDR2 FQNEAQ. The CDR3 is made up of 17 amino acids. This specimen belongs to a study of blood T cell repertoires in COVID-19. The repertoire was sequenced with immunoSEQ multiplex PCR; TCRdb's copy has only in-frame clones and lacks some. The table has 300,000 to 500,000 clones, roughly 90% seen once. The V call is TRBV7-8, the J call TRBJ2-3; the D gene is possibly TRBD2 (6 bases). The receptor was isolated from a woman in her thirties with acute COVID-19. Material for sequencing was PBMCs or T cells enriched from blood (not recorded which). The CDR3: CASSLGGDPKDRDTQYF. For the CDR3, the DNA is TGTGCCAGCAGCTTAGGCGGGGACCCCAAGGATCGAGATACGCAGTATTTT.